This T cell receptor beta chain appears in the sequencing data of a study of beta chain features in type 1 diabetes. With respect to this clone: The antigen remains undetermined.

Study conclusions and caveats: Moderate yet significant TCRB CDR3 shortening was seen in Type 1 diabetes patients in all four CD4+ subsets.

TCRB transcripts that were expressed got sequenced, as all of the isolated RNA had been reverse transcribed. Sequencing used immunoSEQ multiplex PCR; TCRdb keeps in-frame clones, though not all of them. The repertoire holds approximately 260,000 clones, with around 25% as singletons. The sample consisted of naive CD4+ T cells from blood. This receptor was taken from a woman between 25 and 40 years old with type 1 diabetes.

The CDR3 loop reads CASTKGTFGYTF. Here the CDR3 DNA reads TGTGCCAGCACCAAGGGGACTTTCGGCTACACCTTC. The chain recombines TRBV2 with TRBJ1-2; D is perhaps TRBD1 (5 bases). V was clipped by 7 bases and J by 8 bases, with 14 bases between them. Germline-derived CDR1 and CDR2 are SNHLY and FYNNEI. CDR3 length: 12 amino acids.